Presented here are 32 T cell receptor beta chains from one specimen sequenced in a study of identical twins. TCRdb called the 5' RACE reads again in MiXCR, with one record for every CDR3 protein. The sample lists about 430,000 distinct CDR3 sequences; around a sixth were seen once. Sequencing was done on a sample of naive T cells sorted from blood. Receptors were obtained from a man aged 45-65 years in good health.

The CDR3 sequence is CASSSTSAAYNEQFF. In DNA form, the CDR3 reads TGTGCCAGTAGTAGCACTAGCGCAGCCTACAATGAGCAGTTCTTC. The rearrangement joins TRBV19 to TRBJ2-1; 7 nucleotides line up with TRBD2. The CDR3 runs to 15 residues. Looked up from germline, CDR1 is LNHDA and CDR2 is SQIVND (reference sequence). Losses at the gene ends were 4 bases for V and 2 bases for J; bases not matched to a gene: 5.

This clonotype was seen at least ten times. This sequence joins TRBV5-1 and TRBJ2-5; D is unresolved. This CDR3 comprises 14 residues. The V end was cut by 4 bases, the J end by 1 base, with 11 bases between. Per germline, CDR1 SGHRS and CDR2 YFSETQ. The CDR3 is CASSVTSFQETQYF. The CDR3 DNA reads TGCGCCAGCAGCGTTACGAGTTTCCAAGAGACCCAGTACTTC.

This clonotype was counted at least ten times. This sequence joins TRBV14 and TRBJ2-7, with D possibly being TRBD1 or TRBD2 (5 bases each). The V end was cut by 6 bases, the J end by 7 bases, with 16 bases between. Germline CDR1 is SGHDN and CDR2 is FVKESK. The CDR3 runs to 13 residues. CDR3 protein: CASSNTGTQEQYF. The CDR3 coding sequence is TGTGCCAGCAGTAACACCGGGACGCAAGAGCAGTACTTC.

This clonotype was observed at least ten times. V gene TRBV24-1 combines with J gene TRBJ2-7; 9 positions match TRBD2. There are 13 residues in the CDR3. CDR1 and CDR2 from the germline V gene are KGHDR and SFDVKD. V was pared by 6 bases and J by 2 bases, with 1 base of the junction left unmatched. In nucleotides, the CDR3 is TGTGCCACCAGTAGCGGGAGGCCCTACGAGCAGTACTTC. Translation gives CATSSGRPYEQYF.

This clonotype was counted between two and nine times. The chain employs TRBV12-3 or TRBV12-4 and TRBJ1-5; the D is unclear. The ends were cut back, 3 bases at V and 2 bases at J, with 11 bases in the middle. This CDR3 comprises 15 residues. CDR3 in amino acids: CASSLGILGNQPQHF. The CDR3, as DNA: TGTGCCAGCAGTTTGGGGATTTTGGGCAATCAGCCCCAGCATTTT.

This clonotype has just a few counts. The chain has TRBV29-1 and TRBJ2-5; D is unclear. The V gene's germline CDR1 is SQVTM and CDR2 ANQGSEA. CDR3 length: 12 amino acids. The ends were cut back, 7 bases at V and 4 bases at J, with 13 bases in the middle. The CDR3 DNA is TGCAGCGCCCTCCCCGGGTCAGAGACCCAGTACTTC. Its protein is CSALPGSETQYF.

The chain recombines TRBV6-1 with TRBJ1-2, with 7 bases matching TRBD1. Germline values: CDR1 MNHNS, CDR2 SASEGT. J gave up 2 bases and V 6 bases, and 18 bases lay outside the gene matches. The CDR3 contains 18 residues. CDR3 in DNA: TGTGCCAGCAGGCGCGCGGGACAGATGCAGCAGCTGAACTATGGCTACACCTTC. Amino acid sequence: CASRRAGQMQQLNYGYTF.

A few counts support this clonotype. The rearrangement links TRBV6-1 to TRBJ2-2; 7 positions match TRBD2. Germline V gene lookup returns CDR1 MNHNS and CDR2 SASEGT. This CDR3 has 18 amino acids. After removal of 0 bases from V and 4 bases from J, the junction contained 11 bases not matched to a gene. The CDR3 DNA reads TGTGCCAGCAGTGAAGCGCTTCTGCGGGAGTCGATCACCGGGGAGCTGTTTTTT. It is translated as CASSEALLRESITGELFF.

This clonotype was detected many times. V is TRBV20-1 and J is TRBJ2-7; TRBD1 aligns across 7 bases. Germline CDR1 is DFQATT and CDR2 is SNEGSKA (reference sequence). This CDR3 spans 14 amino acids. The V segment lost 2 bases and the J segment 4 bases; nucleotides outside the gene matches: 8. The CDR3 sequence: CSARKTGTVYEQYF. DNA of the CDR3: TGCAGTGCTAGAAAAACCGGGACAGTTTACGAGCAGTACTTC.

This clonotype was found many times. The chain employs TRBV25-1 and TRBJ2-2; TRBD1 matches at 8 bases. Trimming cost V 4 bases and J 5 bases; bases outside gene matches: 9. Germline CDR1 and CDR2: MGHDK and SYGVNS. The CDR3 contains 16 residues. The CDR3 loop is CASSGGRTGRTGELFF. CDR3 nucleotides: TGTGCCAGCAGTGGAGGCCGGACAGGGAGGACCGGGGAGCTGTTTTTT.

This clonotype occurred many times. The chain recombines TRBV10-3 with TRBJ2-6; 7 nucleotides line up with TRBD1. This CDR3 is 18 amino acids long. The ends lost 3 bases at V and 2 bases at J; junction bases unmatched: 10. Germline values: CDR1 ENHRY, CDR2 SYGVKD. CDR3 amino acids: CAISDRVSGGAGANVLTF. DNA for the CDR3: TGTGCCATCAGTGATCGGGTGTCAGGGGGTGCTGGGGCCAACGTCCTGACTTTC.

This chain connects TRBV6-2 or TRBV6-3 to TRBJ2-3, with D possibly TRBD1 on 5 matching bases. Germline V gives CDR1 MNHEY, CDR2 SVGEGT. This CDR3 is built from 15 residues. Between the trimmed V and J ends, which lost 6 bases and 0 bases, there was a span of 13 bases. The CDR3, as DNA: TGTGCCAGCAGCCCAAGGGGTGGGAGCACAGATACGCAGTATTTT. Protein: CASSPRGGSTDTQYF.

This clonotype was counted only a few times. This chain links TRBV6-2 or TRBV6-3 with TRBJ2-4; possible D gene TRBD1, 5 bases. This CDR3 has 15 residues. V lost 7 bases to trimming and J lost 2 bases, with 15 bases between them. Germline V gene sequence: CDR1 MNHEY, CDR2 SVGEGT. The CDR3 is CASIKGRGTKNIQYF. The CDR3 DNA reads TGTGCCAGCATCAAGGGGCGCGGAACCAAAAACATTCAGTACTTC.

This clonotype was detected many times. The V call is TRBV7-3, the J call TRBJ2-3; a possible D gene is TRBD2 (7 bases). Between the trimmed V and J ends, which lost 6 bases and 0 bases, there was a span of 16 bases. The CDR3 is 16 residues long. The germline V gene has CDR1 SGHTA and CDR2 FQGTGA. CDR3 in DNA: TGTGCCAGCAGTCGGGGGCTAGCGGTTAGCACAGATACGCAGTATTTT. Its translation is CASSRGLAVSTDTQYF.

The chain combines TRBV20-1 with TRBJ1-2; D unresolved. Germline V gene sequence: CDR1 DFQATT, CDR2 SNEGSKA (reference sequence). V dropped 3 bases and J dropped 0 bases, with 14 bases sitting between them. CDR3 length: 15 residues. The CDR3, as DNA: TGCAGTGCTAGCCTGGCGCAGCAAGCTAACTATGGCTACACCTTC. This codes for CSASLAQQANYGYTF.

The J gene is TRBJ2-3, the V gene TRBV28, with 10 bases fitting TRBD2. CDR1 is MDHEN and CDR2 is SYDVKM in the germline V gene. The CDR3 runs 17 residues. V was pared by 5 bases and J by 2 bases, with 10 bases of the junction left unmatched. DNA of the CDR3: TGTGCCAGCAGTCCGACAGCGGGAGGGTTTAACACAGATACGCAGTATTTT. Translated: CASSPTAGGFNTDTQYF.

J is TRBJ1-1 and V is TRBV28, with D uncertain. This CDR3 spans 12 amino acids. CDR1 is MDHEN and CDR2 is SYDVKM in the germline V gene. Trimming took 6 bases from V and 2 from J, leaving 7 bases between them. CDR3 sequence reads: CASRLRNTEAFF. The CDR3 DNA sequence: TGTGCCAGCAGGCTTCGAAACACTGAAGCTTTCTTT.

J is TRBJ2-4 and V is TRBV28; 9 bases are a match to TRBD1. The V gene's germline CDR1 is MDHEN and CDR2 SYDVKM. The J segment lost 2 bases and the V segment lost 3 bases, leaving 5 bases of the junction unmatched. The CDR3 has 16 residues. CDR3 amino acids: CASSFAGTGPKNIQYF. CDR3 DNA: TGTGCCAGCAGTTTCGCCGGGACAGGGCCCAAAAACATTCAGTACTTC. Complete variable domain (other parts from reference TRBV28 and TRBJ2-4): DVKVTQSSRYLVKRTGEKVFLECVQDMDHENMFWYRQDPGLGLRLIYFSYDVKMKEKGDIPEGYSVSREKKERFSLILESASTNQTSMYLCASSFAGTGPKNIQYFGAGTRLSVL.

This clonotype was counted a few times. J is TRBJ2-3 and V is TRBV6-1; 8 bases fit TRBD2. CDR1 is MNHNS and CDR2 is SASEGT in the germline V gene. This CDR3 region has 18 residues. V was pared by 6 bases and J by 3 bases, with 17 bases of the junction left unmatched. In DNA, the CDR3 is TGTGCCAGCAGCAAGTATACTCCCTTCGCGGGGGGAACAGATACGCAGTATTTT. Encoded protein: CASSKYTPFAGGTDTQYF.

This clonotype came up many times. This sequence joins TRBV5-1 and TRBJ2-2; D uncertain. The V end was cut by 1 base, the J end by 2 bases, with 9 bases between. This CDR3 region has 15 residues. Germline V gives CDR1 SGHRS, CDR2 YFSETQ. In DNA form, the CDR3 reads TGCGCCAGCAGCTTGCGGACGGACAACACCGGGGAGCTGTTTTTT. Amino acid sequence: CASSLRTDNTGELFF.

This clonotype has more than one count but fewer than ten. The chain links TRBV7-8 to TRBJ1-1; no firm D call. Germline loops: CDR1 SGHVS, CDR2 FQNEAQ. The CDR3 loop spans 14 amino acids. V was cut by 3 bases and J by 3 bases, with 11 bases left in between. In DNA, the CDR3 is TGTGCCAGCAGCTTGGCAGGAGTCGACACTGAAGCTTTCTTT. Its protein product is CASSLAGVDTEAFF.

This rearrangement joins TRBV12-3 or TRBV12-4 to TRBJ2-5, with D hard to call. Trimming took off 5 bases at V and 5 bases at J, with 15 bases between the two ends. There are 14 residues in the CDR3. The CDR3, as DNA: TGTGCCAGCAGTCCCCGGCGGAGCCACGAGACCCAGTACTTC. Its protein is CASSPRRSHETQYF.

The V call is TRBV9, the J call TRBJ1-2; D possibly corresponds to TRBD1 (5 bases). Germline CDR1 and CDR2: SGDLS and YYNGEE. This CDR3 is 15 amino acids long. V lost 4 bases to trimming and J lost 4 bases, with 17 bases between them. The CDR3 coding sequence is TGTGCCAGCAGCCAAAATCTTCAGGGAGGCTATGGCTACACCTTC. Residues: CASSQNLQGGYGYTF.

This clonotype was seen ten or more times. The chain links TRBV10-3 to TRBJ1-6, with unresolved D. The CDR3 is 14 amino acids. Trimming stripped 6 bases from V and 5 bases from J, with 11 bases between. The germline V gene has CDR1 ENHRY and CDR2 SYGVKD. The CDR3 region is CAISVSGNNSPLHF. DNA of the CDR3: TGTGCCATCAGCGTGTCGGGGAATAATTCACCCCTCCACTTT.

This clonotype was picked up a small number of times. The CDR3 DNA follows: TGTGCCAGCAGCTGGGGATATAGGAGGACAGGGGGCGATTCCTACGAGCAGTACTTC. It specifies CASSWGYRRTGGDSYEQYF. The chain carries TRBV7-8 and TRBJ2-7; 11 bases line up with TRBD1. Germline V gene sequence: CDR1 SGHVS, CDR2 FQNEAQ. The CDR3 loop spans 19 amino acids. V was pared by 4 bases and J by 1 base, with 15 bases of the junction left unmatched. The whole variable domain, remainder taken from reference TRBV7-8 and TRBJ2-7, is GAGVSQSPRYKVAKRGQDVALRCDPISGHVSLFWYQQALGQGPEFLTYFQNEAQLDKSGLPSDRFFAERPEGSVSTLKIQRTQQEDSAVYLCASSWGYRRTGGDSYEQYFGPGTRLTVT.

The gene calls are TRBV11-2 and TRBJ2-3; 8 bases align to TRBD2. The length of the CDR3 is 16 residues. The V and J ends lost 6 bases and 0 bases, in that order; junction bases with no gene match: 8. Germline values: CDR1 SGHAT, CDR2 FQNNGV. CDR3 loop: CASSSGRGFSTDTQYF. DNA for the CDR3: TGTGCCAGCAGTTCCGGGAGGGGCTTTAGCACAGATACGCAGTATTTT.

This chain uses TRBV27 with TRBJ2-3, with 13 bases matching TRBD2. The germline V gene encodes CDR1 MNHEY and CDR2 SMNVEV (reference sequence). V was clipped by 5 bases and J by 1 base; unmatched bases: 6. The CDR3 has 17 amino acids. CDR3 in amino acids: CASSPGLAGVRTDTQYF. The CDR3, as DNA: TGTGCCAGCAGTCCTGGACTAGCGGGGGTTCGCACAGATACGCAGTATTTT.

This clonotype was detected ten times or more. The chain carries TRBV28 and TRBJ1-5; tentative D call: TRBD1 (5 bases). The CDR3 covers 16 residues. Germline V gene sequence: CDR1 MDHEN, CDR2 SYDVKM. V shed 2 bases and J shed 7 bases, with 18 bases lying between them. The CDR3 DNA follows: TGTGCCAGCAGTTTACGGGCCAGGGTTTCTATCCAGCCCCAGCATTTT. Amino acid sequence: CASSLRARVSIQPQHF.

This chain connects TRBV29-1 to TRBJ2-7, with D possibly called TRBD1 or TRBD2 (5 bases each). The germline gives CDR1 SQVTM, CDR2 ANQGSEA. V lost 6 bases to trimming and J lost 2 bases, with 17 bases between them. The CDR3 contains 14 residues. CDR3 sequence: CSVANTGATYEQYF. The CDR3, as DNA: TGCAGCGTGGCCAATACCGGGGCTACCTACGAGCAGTACTTC.

The CDR3 coding sequence is TGCGCCAGCAGCCAAGTCGGACAGCAAGAGACCCAGTACTTC. Amino acid sequence: CASSQVGQQETQYF. The rearrangement uses TRBV4-1 and TRBJ2-5; TRBD1 is a possible D gene (6 bases). The germline gives CDR1 MGHRA, CDR2 YSYEKL. This CDR3 comprises 14 residues. V was trimmed by 1 base and J by 2 bases, leaving 8 bases between them.

The table lists this clonotype with a few counts. The chain is built from TRBV15 and TRBJ1-5; 8 bases agree with TRBD1. Germline CDR1 LNHNV, CDR2 YYDKDF (reference sequence). The CDR3 totals 17 residues. V lost 2 bases and J lost 5; bases outside the gene matches: 11. The CDR3 region has the DNA TGTGCCACCAGCAGAACGGACAGGGCGAGAGATTATCAGCCCCAGCATTTT. It codes for CATSRTDRARDYQPQHF.

In this sample, this clonotype turned up a few times. This sequence joins TRBV5-1 and TRBJ1-1, with D maybe TRBD1 (5 bases). CDR1 SGHRS and CDR2 YFSETQ come from the germline V gene. This CDR3 has 14 amino acids. V lost 1 base and J 4 bases, leaving 11 bases between the germline ends. CDR3 amino acids: CASSLTGVSTEAFF. As DNA, the CDR3 is TGCGCCAGCAGCTTGACAGGCGTAAGCACTGAAGCTTTCTTT.